A single sample gave rise to the 15 T cell receptor beta chains below, sequenced in a study of T cells in Graves' hyperthyroidism and ophthalmopathy. Amplification of TCR beta CDR3 regions was performed using RNA transcripts as template. RT-PCR in the first round (using the HTBI primer set) targeted the TCR CDR3. TCRdb reprocessed the multiplex PCR reads via MiXCR and lists one record per CDR3 protein. The sample includes around 600,000 distinct CDR3 sequences, just under 45% of them seen just once. Sequenced: peripheral blood or thyroid tissue (not recorded which). The receptors come from an adult man with Graves' disease, either hyperthyroidism or ophthalmopathy (not recorded which).

The J gene is TRBJ2-5, the V gene TRBV25-1, with 8 nucleotides matching TRBD1. CDR3 length equals 14 residues. V lost 6 bases, J lost 5 bases, and 8 bases stayed unmatched. Looked up from germline, CDR1 is MGHDK and CDR2 is SYGVNS. The CDR3 DNA reads as TGTGCCAGCAGCTTGGCCAGACAGGGGGAGACCCAGTACTTC. This sequence encodes CASSLARQGETQYF.

A few counts support this clonotype. V usage is TRBV5-8 and J usage is TRBJ2-5, with a weak D call TRBD2 (7 bases). Germline values: CDR1 SGHTS, CDR2 YDEGEE. V shed 1 base and J shed 5 bases, with 15 bases lying between them. The CDR3 is made up of 15 amino acids. DNA of the CDR3: TGTGCCAGCAGCTTGAGTGGGGGGGGGCCCGAGACCCAGTACTTC. Protein sequence: CASSLSGGGPETQYF.

This chain joins TRBV7-8 and TRBJ2-7; D remains ambiguous. V was pared by 5 bases and J by 7 bases, with 12 bases between. This CDR3 spans 12 amino acids. Per the germline V gene, CDR1 is SGHVS and CDR2 is FQNEAQ. The CDR3 DNA reads as TGTGCCAGCAGCACATCGCGCCATGAGCAGTACTTC. Its protein product is CASSTSRHEQYF.

The chain is built from TRBV24-1 and TRBJ2-1; the D gene is possibly TRBD2 (6 bases). The germline CDR1 and CDR2 sequences are KGHDR and SFDVKD. The V and J ends lost 5 bases and 2 bases respectively, with 9 bases between them. This CDR3 region has 14 residues. The CDR3 is CATSGAGPYNEQFF. CDR3 DNA sequence: TGTGCCACCAGTGGAGCGGGTCCCTACAATGAGCAGTTCTTC.

The chain joins TRBV7-9 to TRBJ1-3; 7 bases are shared with TRBD1. The germline V gene encodes CDR1 SEHNR and CDR2 FQNEAQ (reference sequence). The CDR3 spans 16 residues. V trimming: 5 bases; J trimming: 2 bases; junction bases outside the gene matches: 9. The CDR3: CASSLRQGSAGNTIYF. The DNA of the CDR3 is TGTGCCAGCAGCCTGCGACAGGGTTCGGCTGGAAACACCATATATTTT.

The V and J genes are TRBV7-9 and TRBJ2-7, with D tentatively TRBD2 (6 bases). This CDR3 has 14 amino acids. V lost 5 bases and J 2 bases, leaving 13 bases between the germline ends. Per germline, CDR1 SEHNR and CDR2 FQNEAQ (reference sequence). The CDR3 sequence is CASSRGDGAYEQYF. In DNA form, the CDR3 reads TGTGCCAGCAGCCGCGGGGACGGAGCCTACGAGCAGTACTTC.

The chain carries TRBV19 and TRBJ1-2; TRBD1 matches at 11 bases. Germline loops: CDR1 LNHDA, CDR2 SQIVND (reference sequence). The CDR3 runs 15 residues. Trimming cost V 2 bases and J 2 bases; bases outside gene matches: 1. The CDR3 DNA sequence: TGTGCCAGTAGTATATGGGACAGGGGGAACTATGGCTACACCTTC. It is translated as CASSIWDRGNYGYTF.

CDR3 DNA sequence: TGTGCCAGCAGTGCTGGGACAAGGAACACCGGGGAGCTGTTTTTT. Protein product: CASSAGTRNTGELFF. This chain joins TRBV25-1 and TRBJ2-2; TRBD1 might be the D (6 bases). The germline V gene encodes CDR1 MGHDK and CDR2 SYGVNS. CDR3 length: 15 residues. Trimming took 4 bases from V and 1 from J, leaving 10 bases between them. The full variable domain, its missing parts supplied by reference TRBV25-1 and TRBJ2-2, is EADIYQTPRYLVIGTGKKITLECSQTMGHDKMYWYQQDPGMELHLIHYSYGVNSTEKGDLSSESTVSRIRTEHFPLTLESARPSHTSQYLCASSAGTRNTGELFFGEGSRLTVL.

V usage is TRBV5-5 and J usage is TRBJ1-1, with D possibly matching TRBD1 (5 bases). The CDR3 totals 13 residues. Germline V gene sequence: CDR1 SGHKS, CDR2 YYEKEE (reference sequence). V was pared by 1 base and J by 5 bases, with 9 bases between. This CDR3 is CASSLMTETEAFF. In DNA, the CDR3 is TGTGCCAGCAGCTTGATGACAGAAACTGAAGCTTTCTTT.

This rearrangement joins TRBV12-3 or TRBV12-4 to TRBJ1-5; D is uncertain. The CDR3 length is 13 residues. The V end was cut by 8 bases, the J end by 9 bases, with 17 bases between. This CDR3 is CASRKKTGWPQHF. The DNA for the CDR3 is TGTGCCAGCCGGAAAAAGACGGGCTGGCCCCAGCATTTT.

In its sample, this clonotype was seen once. The rearrangement joins TRBV10-3 to TRBJ1-5; TRBD1 might be the D (5 bases). Germline V CDR1 and CDR2: ENHRY, SYGVKD. There are 16 residues in the CDR3. V lost 3 bases to trimming and J lost 11 bases, with 23 bases between them. CDR3 sequence (DNA): TGTGCCATCAGTGATCCCAGCGGGAGGGACCAAGAGACCCAGCATTTT. Translated, it gives CAISDPSGRDQETQHF.

This clonotype was detected ten times or more. The rearrangement links TRBV20-1 to TRBJ2-7, with 10 nucleotides matching TRBD2. The ends lost 0 bases at V and 3 bases at J; junction bases unmatched: 5. The CDR3 totals 15 residues. Germline CDR1 DFQATT, CDR2 SNEGSKA (reference sequence). CDR3 sequence: CSARDTSGVFYEQYF. CDR3 DNA: TGCAGTGCTAGAGACACTAGCGGGGTGTTCTACGAGCAGTACTTC.

The chain is built from TRBV20-1 and TRBJ1-2; a possible D gene is TRBD1 (5 bases). This CDR3 comprises 13 residues. Germline loops: CDR1 DFQATT, CDR2 SNEGSKA (reference sequence). V lost 4 bases, J lost 7 bases, and 16 bases lay in between. The CDR3 DNA reads TGCAGTGCTACCCACGGCGAGAGGGGTGGCTACACCTTC. It yields the protein CSATHGERGGYTF.

CDR3 bases: TGTGCCACCAGCGCCGGGTGGCAGGGCGGTGAAAAACTGTTTTTT. The encoded protein is CATSAGWQGGEKLFF. The chain has TRBV15 and TRBJ1-4; tentative D call: TRBD1 (5 bases). The V gene lost 5 bases and the J gene lost 7 bases, with 17 bases spanning the gap. The CDR3 runs 15 residues. Germline V gene sequence: CDR1 LNHNV, CDR2 YYDKDF (reference sequence). Full variable domain (missing parts from reference TRBV15 and TRBJ1-4): DAMVIQNPRYQVTQFGKPVTLSCSQTLNHNVMYWYQQKSSQAPKLLFHYYDKDFNNEADTPDNFQSRRPNTSFCFLDIRSPGLGDTAMYLCATSAGWQGGEKLFFGSGTQLSVL.

A remark on this clonotype: This could be a read error, since a much larger clone is one nucleotide away. The chain carries TRBV20-1 and TRBJ2-5, with D possibly matching TRBD2 (5 bases). CDR1 is DFQATT, CDR2 SNEGSKA, per germline (reference sequence). This CDR3 region has 16 residues. Trimming stripped 6 bases from V and 5 bases from J, with 25 bases between. The CDR3 region has the DNA TGCAGTGCCGATCCGGAGCTTACGGGAAGGAAGGAGACCCAGTACTTC. It translates to CSADPELTGRKETQYF.